The 5 T cell receptor beta chains below come from one sample, sequenced in a study of metastatic and nonmetastatic thyroid tumors. MiXCR reprocessed the PCR reads for TCRdb. The sample shows 30,000 to 35,000 clones, almost 30% of them seen only once. Treatment of any kind had been given to no patient before thyroid surgery. The sequencing input was blood. These receptors were collected from a female donor with papillary thyroid cancer or a benign thyroid nodule (not recorded which). Some clones in this sample may be carry-over from other donors' samples.

This clone was counted ten times or more. The chain employs TRBV6-1 and TRBJ2-5; TRBD2 matches at 8 bases. The CDR3 is 15 residues long. Germline loops: CDR1 MNHNS, CDR2 SASEGT. The V gene end was trimmed by 6 bases and the J gene end by 1 base; junction bases not matched to a gene: 7. CDR3 sequence reads: CASSSKTSAQETQYF. In DNA, the CDR3 is TGTGCCAGCAGCTCGAAGACTAGCGCCCAAGAGACCCAGTACTTC.

V gene TRBV19 combines with J gene TRBJ1-5; 10 bases line up with TRBD1. Trimming cost V 7 bases and J 9 bases; bases outside gene matches: 6. Looked up from germline, CDR1 is LNHDA and CDR2 is SQIVND (reference sequence). This CDR3 is 13 amino acids long. CDR3 in amino acids: CASKGQGRRPQHF. Written as DNA, the CDR3 is TGTGCCAGTAAGGGACAGGGGAGAAGGCCCCAGCATTTT.

By share, this clone counts as medium-sized (0.01 to 0.1%). The CDR3 DNA follows: TGCGCCAGCAGTGAGAGCGGGAGGGTCCACGAGCAGTACTTC. It is translated as CASSESGRVHEQYF. This sequence joins TRBV10-1 and TRBJ2-7; 10 positions match TRBD2. Germline V CDR1 and CDR2: WNHNN, SYGVQD (reference sequence). This CDR3 is built from 14 residues. V was pared by 2 bases and J by 5 bases, with 3 bases of the junction left unmatched.

This chain links TRBV20-1 with TRBJ2-7; D tentatively reads TRBD1 or TRBD2 (5 bases each). The CDR3 has 12 amino acids. V lost 7 bases, J lost 4 bases, and 14 bases lay in between. CDR1 is DFQATT, CDR2 SNEGSKA, per germline (reference sequence). CDR3 DNA: TGCAGTGGGGGACCAGACGGATACGAGCAGTACTTC. Its protein product is CSGGPDGYEQYF.

This clone was observed at least ten times. The same CDR3 is also encoded by other DNA sequences in this sample. The chain joins TRBV28 to TRBJ2-5, with 8 bases aligning to TRBD2. Germline-derived CDR1 and CDR2 are MDHEN and SYDVKM. This CDR3 has 16 amino acids. V was clipped by 6 bases and J by 4 bases; unmatched bases: 13. The CDR3 protein is CASSGTSTGRAETQYF. The CDR3 coding sequence is TGTGCCAGCAGCGGGACTAGTACTGGAAGGGCAGAGACCCAGTACTTC.